The source of this T cell receptor (beta chain) is a study of blood T cell repertoires in COVID-19. Study-level background: Sources were T cells, B-cell-depleted T cells, or PBMCs; the material itself was cDNA or gDNA.

Clones were sequenced by immunoSEQ multiplex PCR, and TCRdb holds only the in-frame ones, with some missing. The table lists 75,000 to 90,000 clones, 86% of them singletons. Between the trimmed V and J ends, which lost 0 bases and 1 base, there was a span of 7 bases. Germline V gene sequence: CDR1 SGHRS, CDR2 YFSETQ. The CDR3 sequence is 14 residues long. The sequence derives from a man in his fifties or sixties with active or convalescent COVID-19. The chain links TRBV5-1 to TRBJ2-5, with D perhaps TRBD2 (6 bases). Sequencing was done on a sample of peripheral blood. The CDR3 is CASSLGDFQETQYF. The CDR3 DNA reads TGCGCCAGCAGCTTGGGGGACTTCCAAGAGACCCAGTACTTC.